This TCR beta chain was obtained from a study of blood T cell repertoires in COVID-19. As for the study in general: Samples came from the United States, Italy and Spain, spanning acute and convalescent COVID-19. Sources were T cells, B-cell-depleted T cells, or PBMCs; the material itself was cDNA or gDNA.

Authors' methods: Nucleated cell number was recorded as an estimate derived from reference gene primer amplification. Assay used: immunoSEQ multiplex PCR; TCRdb lists only in-frame clones, some missing. V, J and clone size derive from that table, while D and trimming were established from the DNA sequence. Here the sample spans about 170,000 clones, 80% to 85% being singletons. The CDR3 runs to 15 residues. J was trimmed by 0 bases and V by 6 bases; bases with no gene match: 3. Germline CDR1 is MNHEY and CDR2 is SVGAGI. This TCR derives from a human donor with acute or convalescent COVID-19. The donor label of this sample is uncertain. Sequenced material: peripheral blood. The chain has TRBV6-5 and TRBJ2-1, with 9 bases aligning to TRBD2. The CDR3 nucleotides are TGTGCCAGCAGGAGTAGCGGGGGCTCCTACAATGAGCAGTTCTTC. It encodes CASRSSGGSYNEQFF.